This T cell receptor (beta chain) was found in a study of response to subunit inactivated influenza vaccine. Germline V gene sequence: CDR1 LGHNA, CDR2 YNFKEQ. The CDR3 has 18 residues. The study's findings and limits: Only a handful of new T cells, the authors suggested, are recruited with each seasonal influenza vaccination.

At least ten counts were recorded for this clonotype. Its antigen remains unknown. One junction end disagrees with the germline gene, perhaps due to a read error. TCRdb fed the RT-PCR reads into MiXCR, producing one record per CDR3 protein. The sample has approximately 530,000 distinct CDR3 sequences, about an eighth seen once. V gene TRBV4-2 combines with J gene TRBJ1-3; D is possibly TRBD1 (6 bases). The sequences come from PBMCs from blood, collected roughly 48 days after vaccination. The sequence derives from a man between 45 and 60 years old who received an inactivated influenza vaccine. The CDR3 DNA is TGTGCCAGCAGCCCGGGGGCGGACTATGACCTACCTGGAGACACCATATATTTT. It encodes CASSPGADYDLPGDTIYF.